This TCR beta chain comes out of a study of cytomegalovirus exposure and HLA in healthy donors. The protocol was immunoSEQ multiplex PCR, while the TCRdb copy is restricted to in-frame clones and leaves out a portion. The sample yields some 80,000 clones, about 95% seen once. The CDR3 loop spans 13 amino acids. Trimming took 3 bases from V and 4 from J, leaving 9 bases between them. In germline, CDR1 is SGHVS, CDR2 FNYEAQ. This chain joins TRBV7-6 and TRBJ1-1; D ambiguous. The clonotype was recovered from a young woman in good health and CMV-seronegative. Sequenced sample: PBMCs. This CDR3 is CASSLSRSTEAFF. CDR3 coding DNA: TGTGCCAGCAGCTTGAGCAGGTCCACTGAAGCTTTCTTT.